Following are 3 T cell receptor beta chains from one sample sequenced in a study of beta chain features in type 1 diabetes (dated by TCRdb to between 2017 and 2018). These receptors' antigens are unknown. The method behind the library was the immunoSEQ multiplex PCR assay. All of the isolated RNA was reverse transcribed with the High Capacity cDNA Reverse Transcription Kit, so expressed TCRB transcripts were sequenced. TCRdb limited this immuneACCESS table to in-frame rearrangements with V and J called. A share of clones is missing; checked studies link under half to unresolved V genes, and the rest is unexplained. The sample table lists approximately 270,000 clones, roughly an eighth of them with a count of one. The ten top clones hold about 0.016% of the sample. Broad study findings and their caveats: A moderate but significant shortening of TCRB CDR3 length was observed in type 1 diabetes patients in all four CD4+ subsets.

Sequenced input: naive CD4+ T cells from blood. Taken with the paper, the label for cell subset or site translates to: true naive CD4+ T cells. These TCRs come from a man between 25 and 39 years old with type 1 diabetes.

The genes are TRBV28 and TRBJ1-2; no firm D call. This CDR3 spans 11 amino acids. The germline V and J ends were trimmed by 6 bases and 4 bases, with 6 bases remaining between them. Germline CDR1 and CDR2: MDHEN and SYDVKM. The DNA for the CDR3 is TGTGCCAGCAGACAGCCCTATGGCTACACCTTC. This codes for CASRQPYGYTF.

The chain joins TRBV18 to TRBJ1-6; D unresolved. The CDR3 contains 12 residues. The ends were cut back, 6 bases at V and 10 bases at J, with 10 bases in the middle. The germline V gene has CDR1 KGHSH and CDR2 LQKENI. The CDR3 spells CASSLEGSPLHF. The CDR3, as DNA: TGTGCCAGCTCCCTGGAGGGATCACCCCTCCACTTT.

The J gene is TRBJ2-5, the V gene TRBV18, with a tentative D call TRBD2 (6 bases). The germline V gene has CDR1 KGHSH and CDR2 LQKENI. The length of the CDR3 is 22 residues. Between the trimmed V and J ends, which lost 1 base and 2 bases, there was a span of 32 bases. In DNA, the CDR3 is TGTGCCAGCTCACCACTGTATGGGGCAAAGGGAGGACCGCGGAGGGATCAAGAGACCCAGTACTTC. Residues: CASSPLYGAKGGPRRDQETQYF. Together with reference TRBV18 and TRBJ2-5, the CDR3 gives the full variable domain: NAGVMQNPRHLVRRRGQEARLRCSPMKGHSHVYWYRQLPEEGLKFMVYLQKENIIDESGMPKERFSAEFPKEGPSILRIQQVVRGDSAAYFCASSPLYGAKGGPRRDQETQYFGPGTRLLVL.